The clone carrying this T cell receptor beta chain was counted at least ten times. It was RNA transcripts that yielded the amplified TCR beta CDR3 regions. The HTBI primer set served for first-round RT-PCR of the TCR CDR3. TCRdb called the multiplex PCR reads again in MiXCR, with one record for every CDR3 protein. Among nearly 600,000 distinct CDR3 sequences listed, about 14% were seen once. This record comes from a study of T cells in Graves' hyperthyroidism and ophthalmopathy. Germline V gene sequence: CDR1 MNHEY, CDR2 SVGEGT. V lost 7 bases and J lost 0, with 16 bases in between. This CDR3 is built from 15 residues.

This receptor was obtained from a woman younger than 30 with Graves' ophthalmopathy. The chain carries TRBV6-2 or TRBV6-3 and TRBJ2-7; D uncertain. Sequenced input: blood. The CDR3 DNA reads as TGTGCCAGCACCCCCCCGGGTAGCCTCTCCTACGAGCAGTACTTC. It translates to CASTPPGSLSYEQYF.